The following is a T cell receptor (beta chain) sequence with its context. Its antigen remains unidentified. TCRdb called the reads again in MiXCR, with one record for every CDR3 protein. The sample yields 680,000 or so distinct CDR3 sequences, 30% to 35% seen once. These data originate in a study of T cell repertoires in cytomegalovirus infection. For the study at large: CMV epitopes in the study were HLA-C-restricted (recently identified) and HLA-B-restricted (well studied). Indications of both CMV infection and matching HLA type were provided by public TCR beta signatures.

Whole-study findings and limits: Predominance within the ex vivo response was attributable to HLA-C-restricted CMV-specific TCR beta clonotypes.

This CDR3 region has 14 residues. The ends were cut back, 7 bases at V and 9 bases at J, with 19 bases in the middle. The germline V gene encodes CDR1 MNHEY and CDR2 SMNVEV (reference sequence). The rearrangement links TRBV27 to TRBJ2-1; maybe TRBD2 (5 bases). The source is a human donor in good health (CMV status not recorded). Some clones in this sample may be carry-over from other donors' samples. Sequenced material: cultured PBMCs, taken from culture after CMV antigen stimulation. The CDR3 protein is CASKRAANPGEQFF. As DNA, the CDR3 is TGTGCCAGCAAGAGGGCAGCGAACCCGGGTGAGCAGTTCTTC.